This is a list of T cell receptor beta chains from one sample in a study of a mutant IDH1 vaccine in newly diagnosed glioma. Libraries were prepared by immunoSEQ multiplex PCR; TCRdb keeps only in-frame clonotypes and omits some of them. The table lists 70,000 to 100,000 clones, about 80% of them singletons, with 4.5% to 5.5% in the top ten. Sequencing was performed on PBMCs, taken from a glioma patient treated with radiotherapy, temozolomide or both. These receptors originate from a middle-aged man with glioma. Some clones in this sample may be carry-over from other donors' samples. Both conserved end residues are part of each CDR3. D genes are given only for firm matches. Size is stated for part of the rows, as once, few or many counts, or as a class when the clone is expanded.

CDR3aa	CDR3nt	d_gene	j_gene	v_gene	abundance
CASSSGQGIYEQYF	TGCGCCAGCAGCTCGGGACAGGGTATATACGAGCAGTACTTC	TRBD1	TRBJ2-7	TRBV5-1	.
CASSPQGAVDEQYF	TGTGCCAGTAGCCCACAGGGGGCTGTCGACGAGCAGTACTTC	TRBD1	TRBJ2-7	TRBV19	.
CASGGASGELFF	TGTGCCAGCGGTGGGGCCTCCGGGGAGCTGTTTTTT	.	TRBJ2-2	TRBV4-2	.
CATSRGTGSSVAPLHF	TGTGCCACCAGCAGAGGGACAGGCAGTTCGGTCGCACCCCTCCACTTT	TRBD1	TRBJ1-6	TRBV15	.
CASSPMGPPNEKLFF	TGTGCCAGCTCACCAATGGGCCCCCCTAATGAAAAACTGTTTTTT	.	TRBJ1-4	TRBV18	.
CASSEDRGQYEQYF	TGTGCCAGCAGCGAGGACAGGGGGCAATACGAGCAGTACTTC	TRBD1	TRBJ2-7	TRBV9	.
CASSPGLAVRTGELFF	TGCGCCAGCAGCCCTGGACTAGCGGTACGAACCGGGGAGCTGTTTTTT	TRBD2	TRBJ2-2	TRBV5-1	.
CASRSHAGGLDEQYF	TGTGCCAGCAGATCACATGCGGGGGGGCTTGACGAGCAGTACTTC	TRBD2	TRBJ2-7	TRBV2	.
CTSSHGGSEAFF	TGCACCAGCAGCCATGGGGGGTCCGAAGCTTTCTTT	.	TRBJ1-1	TRBV1	.
CSVAALSAAGAFF	TGCAGCGTGGCGGCTCTATCGGCCGCAGGGGCTTTCTTT	.	TRBJ1-1	TRBV29-1	.
CAPDRGGGGNQPQHF	TGTGCCCCGGACAGGGGAGGTGGGGGCAATCAGCCCCAGCATTTT	TRBD1	TRBJ1-5	TRBV10-3	.
CASSARQVQETQYF	TGTGCCAGCAGTGCACGACAGGTACAAGAGACCCAGTACTTC	.	TRBJ2-5	TRBV2	.
CASSPGTGGGYGYTF	TGTGCCAGCAGCCCTGGGACAGGGGGTGGCTATGGCTACACCTTC	TRBD1	TRBJ1-2	TRBV9	once
CASSPRGRDSFQETQYF	TGTGCCAGCAGCCCCCGGGGACGGGACTCTTTCCAAGAGACCCAGTACTTC	.	TRBJ2-5	TRBV9	.
CASSRDRGEEQYF	TGTGCCAGCAGCCGGGACAGGGGGGAAGAGCAGTACTTC	TRBD1	TRBJ2-7	TRBV4-2	once
CASSEQLQGRRELFF	TGTGCCAGCAGTGAGCAACTACAGGGAAGGAGGGAGCTGTTTTTT	.	TRBJ2-2	TRBV2	.
CASSSGGAFQGTEAFF	TGTGCCAGCAGCTCGGGGGGGGCCTTCCAAGGCACTGAAGCTTTCTTT	.	TRBJ1-1	TRBV7-8	.
CASSSGRAIDQPQHF	TGTGCCAGCAGCTCGGGGCGGGCCATCGATCAGCCCCAGCATTTT	.	TRBJ1-5	TRBV7-9	.
CASSLGAEANYGYTF	TGTGCCAGCAGCTTGGGGGCTGAAGCTAACTATGGCTACACCTTC	.	TRBJ1-2	TRBV5-6	.
CASSLGPSGNGYTF	TGTGCCAGCAGCTTAGGGCCGTCAGGGAATGGCTACACCTTC	.	TRBJ1-2	TRBV7-2	few
CASSQEPLTGGSRRQPQHF	TGCGCCAGCAGCCAAGAGCCGCTGACAGGGGGGTCCCGCCGTCAGCCCCAGCATTTT	TRBD1	TRBJ1-5	TRBV4-1	.
CASSLGRGGYTF	TGCGCCAGCAGCTTGGGCAGGGGCGGCTACACCTTC	.	TRBJ1-2	TRBV5-1	.
CASSLGGYSNQPQHF	TGTGCCAGCAGCTTAGGAGGGTATAGCAATCAGCCCCAGCATTTT	.	TRBJ1-5	TRBV7-9	.
CASSPWGQGAPAGELFF	TGTGCCAGCTCACCGTGGGGACAGGGGGCGCCGGCCGGGGAGCTGTTTTTT	TRBD1	TRBJ2-2	TRBV18	.
CASSPLLLNTEAFF	TGTGCCAGTAGTCCTCTTTTGCTGAACACTGAAGCTTTCTTT	.	TRBJ1-1	TRBV19	.
CASSYTGVRTEAFF	TGTGCCAGCAGTTACACAGGGGTGAGGACTGAAGCTTTCTTT	TRBD1	TRBJ1-1	TRBV6-5	.
CASSVGVGTEAFF	TGTGCCAGCAGCGTGGGGGTTGGCACTGAAGCTTTCTTT	.	TRBJ1-1	TRBV9	.
CAISETRDRPYEQYF	TGTGCCATCAGTGAGACCCGGGACAGGCCCTACGAGCAGTACTTC	TRBD1	TRBJ2-7	TRBV10-3	.
CASKPSPSGANVLTF	TGCGCCAGTAAACCTAGCCCATCTGGGGCCAACGTCCTGACTTTC	.	TRBJ2-6	TRBV5-1	few
CASSLTRNEKLFF	TGTGCCAGCAGCTTAACCCGTAATGAAAAACTGTTTTTT	.	TRBJ1-4	TRBV7-3	.
CASSGGWGSGSYGYTF	TGTGCCAGCAGTGGGGGATGGGGCTCGGGAAGCTATGGCTACACCTTC	.	TRBJ1-2	TRBV25-1	.
CASSDSERHEQFF	TGTGCCAGCAGTGACTCGGAAAGGCATGAGCAGTTCTTC	.	TRBJ2-1	TRBV6-4	many
CASVTSGGSYEQYF	TGTGCCAGCGTGACTAGCGGGGGGTCCTACGAGCAGTACTTC	TRBD2	TRBJ2-7	TRBV2	.
CASERTPNTGELFF	TGTGCCAGCGAAAGGACACCCAACACCGGGGAGCTGTTTTTT	.	TRBJ2-2	TRBV27	.
CASSYSRVSEAFF	TGTGCCAGCAGTTACTCTCGGGTATCTGAAGCTTTCTTT	.	TRBJ1-1	TRBV6-5	.